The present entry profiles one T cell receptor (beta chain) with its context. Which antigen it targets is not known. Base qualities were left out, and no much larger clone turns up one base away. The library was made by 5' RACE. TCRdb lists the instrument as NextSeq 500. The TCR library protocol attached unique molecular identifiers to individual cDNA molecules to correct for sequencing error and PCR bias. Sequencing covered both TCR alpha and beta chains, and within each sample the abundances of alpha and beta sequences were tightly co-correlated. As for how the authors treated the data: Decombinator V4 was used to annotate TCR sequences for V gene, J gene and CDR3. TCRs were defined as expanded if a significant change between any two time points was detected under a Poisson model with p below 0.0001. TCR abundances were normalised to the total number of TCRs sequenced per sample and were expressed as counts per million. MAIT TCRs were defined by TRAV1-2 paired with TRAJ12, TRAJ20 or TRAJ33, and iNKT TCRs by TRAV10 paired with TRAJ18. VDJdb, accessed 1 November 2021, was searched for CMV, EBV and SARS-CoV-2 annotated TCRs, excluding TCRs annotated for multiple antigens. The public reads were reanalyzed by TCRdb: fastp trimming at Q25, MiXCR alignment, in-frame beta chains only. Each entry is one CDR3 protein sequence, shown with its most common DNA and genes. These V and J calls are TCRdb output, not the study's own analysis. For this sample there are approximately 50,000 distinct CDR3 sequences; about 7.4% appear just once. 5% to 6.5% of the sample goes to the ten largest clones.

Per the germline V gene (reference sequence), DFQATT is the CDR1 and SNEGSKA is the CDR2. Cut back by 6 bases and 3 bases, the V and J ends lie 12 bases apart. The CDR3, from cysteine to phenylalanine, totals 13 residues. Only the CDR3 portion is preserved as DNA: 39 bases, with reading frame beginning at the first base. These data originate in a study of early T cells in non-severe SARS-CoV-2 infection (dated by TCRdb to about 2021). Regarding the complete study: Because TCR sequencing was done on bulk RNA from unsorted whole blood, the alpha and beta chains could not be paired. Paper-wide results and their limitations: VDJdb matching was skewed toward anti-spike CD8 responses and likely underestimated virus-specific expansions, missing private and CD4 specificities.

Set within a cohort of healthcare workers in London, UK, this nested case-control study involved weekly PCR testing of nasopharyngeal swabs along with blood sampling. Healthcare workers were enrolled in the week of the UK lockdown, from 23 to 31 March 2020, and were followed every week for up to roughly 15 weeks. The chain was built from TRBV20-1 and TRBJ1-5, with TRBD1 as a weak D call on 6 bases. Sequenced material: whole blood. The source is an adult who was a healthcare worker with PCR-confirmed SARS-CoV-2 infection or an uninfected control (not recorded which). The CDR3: CSARQDPNQPQHF. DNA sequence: TGCAGTGCCAGACAGGACCCCAATCAGCCCCAGCATTTT.